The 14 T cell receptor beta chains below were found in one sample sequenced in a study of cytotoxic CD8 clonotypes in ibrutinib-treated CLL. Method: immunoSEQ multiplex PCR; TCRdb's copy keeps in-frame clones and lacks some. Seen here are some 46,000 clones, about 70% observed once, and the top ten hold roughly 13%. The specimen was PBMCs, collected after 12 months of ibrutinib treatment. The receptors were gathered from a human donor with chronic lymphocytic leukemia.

The CDR3 region has the DNA TGTGCCAGCACCCTAAGCCGTGCGAACACCGGGGAGCTGTTTTTT. Residues: CASTLSRANTGELFF. The J gene is TRBJ2-2, the V gene TRBV6-6, with D unclear. Germline V gene lookup returns CDR1 MNHNY and CDR2 SVGAGI (reference sequence). Trimming took off 7 bases at V and 0 bases at J, with 12 bases between the two ends. There are 15 residues in the CDR3.

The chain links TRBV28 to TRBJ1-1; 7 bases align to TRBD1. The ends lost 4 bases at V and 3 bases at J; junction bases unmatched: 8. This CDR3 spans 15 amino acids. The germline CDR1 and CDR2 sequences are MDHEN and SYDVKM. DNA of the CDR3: TGTGCCAGCAGTTCCCCCATTGACAGGGACACTGAAGCTTTCTTT. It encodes CASSSPIDRDTEAFF.

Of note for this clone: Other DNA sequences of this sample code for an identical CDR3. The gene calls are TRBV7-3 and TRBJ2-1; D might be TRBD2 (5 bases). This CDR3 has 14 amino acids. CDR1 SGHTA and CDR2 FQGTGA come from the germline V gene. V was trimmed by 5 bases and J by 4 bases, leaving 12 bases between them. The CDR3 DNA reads TGTGCCAGCAGCCTCGAACCGGGATACAATGAGCAGTTCTTC. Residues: CASSLEPGYNEQFF. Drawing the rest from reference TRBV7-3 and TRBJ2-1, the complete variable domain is GAGVSQTPSNKVTEKGKYVELRCDPISGHTALYWYRQSLGQGPEFLIYFQGTGAADDSGLPNDRFFAVRPEGSVSTLKIQRTERGDSAVYLCASSLEPGYNEQFFGPGTRLTVL.

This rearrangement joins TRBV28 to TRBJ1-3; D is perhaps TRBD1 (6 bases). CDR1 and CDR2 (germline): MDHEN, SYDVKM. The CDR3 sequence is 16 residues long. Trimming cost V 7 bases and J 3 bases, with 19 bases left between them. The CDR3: CASTSPSQGYGNTIYF. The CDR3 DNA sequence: TGTGCCAGCACTTCTCCCTCACAGGGATATGGAAACACCATATATTTT.

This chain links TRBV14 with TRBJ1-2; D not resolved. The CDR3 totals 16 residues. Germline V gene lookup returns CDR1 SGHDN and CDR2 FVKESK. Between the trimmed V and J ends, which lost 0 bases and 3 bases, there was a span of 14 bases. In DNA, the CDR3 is TGTGCCAGCAGCCAAGAAGGCGGGGATTGGCACTATGGCTACACCTTC. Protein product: CASSQEGGDWHYGYTF. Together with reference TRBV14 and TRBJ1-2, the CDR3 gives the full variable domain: EAGVTQFPSHSVIEKGQTVTLRCDPISGHDNLYWYRRVMGKEIKFLLHFVKESKQDESGMPNNRFLAERTGGTYSTLKVQPAELEDSGVYFCASSQEGGDWHYGYTFGSGTRLTVV.

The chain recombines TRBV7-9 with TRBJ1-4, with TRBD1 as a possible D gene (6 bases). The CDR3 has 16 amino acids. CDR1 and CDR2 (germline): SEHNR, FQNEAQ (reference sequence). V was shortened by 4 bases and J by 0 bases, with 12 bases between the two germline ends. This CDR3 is CASSSTGVATNEKLFF. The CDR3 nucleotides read TGTGCCAGCAGCTCGACAGGAGTTGCAACTAATGAAAAACTGTTTTTT.

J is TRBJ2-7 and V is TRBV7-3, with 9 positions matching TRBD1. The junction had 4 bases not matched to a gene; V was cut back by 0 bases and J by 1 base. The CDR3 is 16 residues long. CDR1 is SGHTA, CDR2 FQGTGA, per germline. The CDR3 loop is CASSLTPGTGSYEQYF. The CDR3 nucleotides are TGTGCCAGCAGCTTAACTCCGGGGACAGGGTCCTACGAGCAGTACTTC.

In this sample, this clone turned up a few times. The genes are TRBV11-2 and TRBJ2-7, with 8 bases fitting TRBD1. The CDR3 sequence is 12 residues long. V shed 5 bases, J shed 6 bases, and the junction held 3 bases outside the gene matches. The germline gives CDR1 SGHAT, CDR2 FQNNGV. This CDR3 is CASSPTGGEQYF. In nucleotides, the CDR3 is TGTGCCAGCAGCCCAACAGGGGGCGAGCAGTACTTC.

Written as DNA, the CDR3 is TGTGCCAGCAGCGTAGAGAGATGTAGCAATCAGCCCCAGCATTTT. Translating it yields CASSVERCSNQPQHF. The chain joins TRBV9 to TRBJ1-5; no clear D. Trimming removed 0 bases at V and 0 bases at J, with 7 bases between. Germline loops: CDR1 SGDLS, CDR2 YYNGEE. The CDR3 spans 15 residues.

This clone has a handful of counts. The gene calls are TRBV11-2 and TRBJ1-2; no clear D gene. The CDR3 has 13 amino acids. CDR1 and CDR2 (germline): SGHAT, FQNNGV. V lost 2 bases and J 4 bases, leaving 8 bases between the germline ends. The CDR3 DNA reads TGTGCCAGCAGCTTACGTCAAGGCTATGGCTACACCTTC. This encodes CASSLRQGYGYTF.

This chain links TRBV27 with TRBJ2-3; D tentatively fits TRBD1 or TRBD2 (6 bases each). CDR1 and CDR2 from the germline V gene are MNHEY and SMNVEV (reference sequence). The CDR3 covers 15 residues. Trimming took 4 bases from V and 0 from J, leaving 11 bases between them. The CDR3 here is CASSWWGASTDTQYF. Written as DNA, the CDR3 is TGTGCCAGCAGTTGGTGGGGGGCTAGCACAGATACGCAGTATTTT.

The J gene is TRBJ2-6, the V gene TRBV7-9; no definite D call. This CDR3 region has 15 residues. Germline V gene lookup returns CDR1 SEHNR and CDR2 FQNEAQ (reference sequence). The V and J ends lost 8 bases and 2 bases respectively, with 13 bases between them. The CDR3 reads CASPRVPPGANVLTF. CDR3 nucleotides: TGTGCCAGCCCTCGCGTACCTCCTGGGGCCAACGTCCTGACTTTC.

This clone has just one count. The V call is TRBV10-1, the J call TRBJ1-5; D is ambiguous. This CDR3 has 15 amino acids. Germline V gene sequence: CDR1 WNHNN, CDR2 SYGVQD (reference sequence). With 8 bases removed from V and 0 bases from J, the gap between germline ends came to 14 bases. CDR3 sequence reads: CASGSGYGSNQPQHF. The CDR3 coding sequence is TGCGCCAGCGGTTCAGGTTATGGTAGCAATCAGCCCCAGCATTTT.

CDR3 coding DNA: TGTGCCAGCAGCCCCGGGACAGGGGTATATGGCTACACCTTC. Its translation: CASSPGTGVYGYTF. The chain combines TRBV7-9 with TRBJ1-2; 10 bases line up with TRBD1. With V trimmed by 5 bases and J by 5 bases, 5 bases remained unmatched. From germline, CDR1 is SEHNR and CDR2 FQNEAQ (reference sequence). CDR3 length equals 14 residues.